Described below is a single T cell receptor (beta chain) sequence and its context. Its antigen is undetermined. The CDR3 has 16 amino acids. This record belongs to a study of monozygotic twins with inflammatory bowel disease. Regarding the study as a whole: Concordance status among twins (concordant versus discordant) showed no link to repertoire similarity, possibly from limited power.

Using the 5' RACE reads, TCRdb records one entry per CDR3 protein without DNA. The specimen's table records 150,000 to 200,000 distinct CDR3 sequences. V gene TRBV12-3 or TRBV12-4 combines with J gene TRBJ2-1; lacking DNA, the TRBD1 call made by TCRdb goes unchecked. Sequenced input: blood. The TCR originated in a human donor with ulcerative colitis or Crohn's disease, or a healthy co-twin of an affected twin (not recorded which). This CDR3 reads CASSLGSGGDGNEQFF.